Here is one T cell receptor (beta chain) with its context. Its specificity is unknown. This sample is drawn from a study of graft-versus-host responses after intestinal transplantation. Study overall: Multivisceral, liver-intestinal, or isolated intestinal transplants were received by the recipients. Study-wide results and limits: Allograft graft-versus-host to host-versus-graft clonal ratios ran high in patients with graft-donor T cell macrochimerism.

Libraries were prepared by immunoSEQ multiplex PCR; TCRdb keeps only in-frame clonotypes and omits some of them. The table shows 2,000 to 2,500 clones, with about three quarters occurring only once. This CDR3 has 15 residues. CDR1 is PRHDT and CDR2 is FYEKMQ in the germline V gene (reference sequence). V dropped 5 bases and J dropped 7; count of bases not matched to a gene: 6. The starting material, graft tissue, was processed to release intraepithelial and lamina propria lymphocytes. The chain couples TRBV13 to TRBJ2-2; TRBD2 matches at 11 bases. The receptor's source is a human patient who received an intestinal transplant, so some T cells may come from the graft donor. The material sequenced was ileum tissue, taken 18 days after transplant. The CDR3 bases are TGTGCCAGCAGCCGTAGCGGGAGGGTGAACGGGGAGCTGTTTTTT. As protein: CASSRSGRVNGELFF.